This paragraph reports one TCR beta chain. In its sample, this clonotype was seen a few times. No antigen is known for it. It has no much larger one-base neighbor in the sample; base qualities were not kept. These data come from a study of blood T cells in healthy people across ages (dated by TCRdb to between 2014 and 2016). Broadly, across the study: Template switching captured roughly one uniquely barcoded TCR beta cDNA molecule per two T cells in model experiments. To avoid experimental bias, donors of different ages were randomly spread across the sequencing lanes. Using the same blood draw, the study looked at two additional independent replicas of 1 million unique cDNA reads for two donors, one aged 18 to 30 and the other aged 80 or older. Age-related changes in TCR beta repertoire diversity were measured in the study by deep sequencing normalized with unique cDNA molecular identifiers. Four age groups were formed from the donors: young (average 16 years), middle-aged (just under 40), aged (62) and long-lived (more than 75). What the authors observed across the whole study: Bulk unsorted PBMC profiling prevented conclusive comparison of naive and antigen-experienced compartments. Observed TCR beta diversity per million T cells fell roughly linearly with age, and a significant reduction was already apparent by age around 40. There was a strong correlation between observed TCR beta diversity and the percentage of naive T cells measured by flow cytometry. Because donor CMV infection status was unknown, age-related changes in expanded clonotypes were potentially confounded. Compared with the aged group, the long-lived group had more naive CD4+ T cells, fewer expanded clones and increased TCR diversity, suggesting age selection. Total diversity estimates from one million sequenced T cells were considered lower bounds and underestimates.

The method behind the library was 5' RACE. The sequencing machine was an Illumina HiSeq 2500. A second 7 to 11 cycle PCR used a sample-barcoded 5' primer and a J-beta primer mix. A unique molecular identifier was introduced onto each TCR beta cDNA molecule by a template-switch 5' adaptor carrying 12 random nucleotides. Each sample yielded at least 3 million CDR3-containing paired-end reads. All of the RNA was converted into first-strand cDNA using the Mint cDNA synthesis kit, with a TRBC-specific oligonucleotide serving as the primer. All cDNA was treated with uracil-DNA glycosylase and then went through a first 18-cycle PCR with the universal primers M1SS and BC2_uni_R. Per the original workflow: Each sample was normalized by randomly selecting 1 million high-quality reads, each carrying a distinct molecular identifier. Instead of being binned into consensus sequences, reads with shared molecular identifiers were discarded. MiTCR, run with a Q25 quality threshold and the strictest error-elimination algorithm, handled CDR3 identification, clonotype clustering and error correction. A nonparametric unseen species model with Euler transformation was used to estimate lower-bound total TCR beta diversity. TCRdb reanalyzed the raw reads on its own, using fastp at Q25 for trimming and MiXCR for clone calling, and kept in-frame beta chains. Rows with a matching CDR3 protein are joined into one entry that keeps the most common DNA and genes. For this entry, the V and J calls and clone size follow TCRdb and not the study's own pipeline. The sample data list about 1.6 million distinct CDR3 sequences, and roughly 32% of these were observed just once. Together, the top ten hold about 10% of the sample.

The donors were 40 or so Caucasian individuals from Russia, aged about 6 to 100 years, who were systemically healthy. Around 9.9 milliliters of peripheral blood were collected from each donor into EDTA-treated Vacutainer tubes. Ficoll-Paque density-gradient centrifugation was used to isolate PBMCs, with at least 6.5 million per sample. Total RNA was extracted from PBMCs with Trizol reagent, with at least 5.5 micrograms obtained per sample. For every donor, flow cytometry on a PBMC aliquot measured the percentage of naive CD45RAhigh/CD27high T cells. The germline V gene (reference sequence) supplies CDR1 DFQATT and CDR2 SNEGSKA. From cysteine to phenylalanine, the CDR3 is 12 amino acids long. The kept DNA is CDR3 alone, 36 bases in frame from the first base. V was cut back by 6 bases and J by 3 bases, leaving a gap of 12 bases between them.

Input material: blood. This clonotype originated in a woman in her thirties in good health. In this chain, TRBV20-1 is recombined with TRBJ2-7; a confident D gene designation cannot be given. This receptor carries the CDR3 CSAPLENYEQYF. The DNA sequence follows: TGCAGTGCACCATTAGAAAACTACGAGCAGTACTTC.